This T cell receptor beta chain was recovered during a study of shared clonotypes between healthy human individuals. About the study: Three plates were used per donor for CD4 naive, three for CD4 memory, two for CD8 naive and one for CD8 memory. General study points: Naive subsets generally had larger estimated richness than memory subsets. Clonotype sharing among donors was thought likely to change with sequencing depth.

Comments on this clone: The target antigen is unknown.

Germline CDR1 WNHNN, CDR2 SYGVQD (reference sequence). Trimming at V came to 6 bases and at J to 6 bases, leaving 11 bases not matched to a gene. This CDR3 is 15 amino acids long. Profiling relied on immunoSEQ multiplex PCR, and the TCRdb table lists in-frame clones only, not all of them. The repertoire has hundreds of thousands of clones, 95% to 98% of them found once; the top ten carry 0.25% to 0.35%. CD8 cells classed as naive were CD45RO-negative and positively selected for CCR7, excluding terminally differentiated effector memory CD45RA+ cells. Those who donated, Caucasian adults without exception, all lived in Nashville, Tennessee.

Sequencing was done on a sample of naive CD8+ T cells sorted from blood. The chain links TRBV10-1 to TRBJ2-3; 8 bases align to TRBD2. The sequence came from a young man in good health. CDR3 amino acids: CASSEAGTSLDTQYF. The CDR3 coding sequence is TGCGCCAGCAGCGAAGCCGGGACTAGTTTGGATACGCAGTATTTT.